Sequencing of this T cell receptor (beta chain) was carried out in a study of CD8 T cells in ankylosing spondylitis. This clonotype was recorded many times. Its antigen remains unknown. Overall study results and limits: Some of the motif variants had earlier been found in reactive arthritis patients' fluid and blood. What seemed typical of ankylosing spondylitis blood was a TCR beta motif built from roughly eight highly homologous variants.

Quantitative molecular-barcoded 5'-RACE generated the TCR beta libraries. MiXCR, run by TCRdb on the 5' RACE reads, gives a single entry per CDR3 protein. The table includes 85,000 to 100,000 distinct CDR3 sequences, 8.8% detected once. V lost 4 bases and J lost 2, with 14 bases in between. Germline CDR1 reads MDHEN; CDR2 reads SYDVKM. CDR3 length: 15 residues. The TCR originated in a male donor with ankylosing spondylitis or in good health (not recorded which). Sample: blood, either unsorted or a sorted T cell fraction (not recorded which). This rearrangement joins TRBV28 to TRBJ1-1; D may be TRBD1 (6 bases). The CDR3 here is CASSSGGHTNTEAFF. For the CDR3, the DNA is TGTGCCAGCAGTTCGGGGGGACATACTAACACTGAAGCTTTCTTT.